The 22 T cell receptor beta chains reported below all come from one sample, sequenced in a study of blood T cell repertoires in COVID-19. Method: immunoSEQ multiplex PCR; TCRdb's copy keeps in-frame clones and lacks some. The sample shows 250,000 to 400,000 clones, approximately 88% of them seen only once. The sequencing sample was made of peripheral blood. These receptor sequences come from a woman under 40 with COVID-19, enrolled during active disease.

The chain has TRBV7-9 and TRBJ2-7; D possibly corresponds to TRBD1 (6 bases). V was clipped by 5 bases and J by 3 bases, with 14 bases between them. CDR1 and CDR2 (germline): SEHNR, FQNEAQ (reference sequence). The CDR3 contains 14 residues. CDR3 residues: CASSGTGHFYEQYV. CDR3 DNA sequence: TGTGCCAGCAGCGGTACGGGACACTTCTACGAGCAGTACGTC.

The chain links TRBV12-3 or TRBV12-4 to TRBJ1-3; D gene ambiguous. V was shortened by 7 bases and J by 0 bases, with 4 bases between the two germline ends. The CDR3 runs to 12 residues. The DNA of the CDR3 is TGTGCCAGCACCTACTCTGGAAACACCATATATTTT. This translates into CASTYSGNTIYF.

This clone was observed once. The CDR3 loop is CASSPSAPLANYGYTF. The CDR3 nucleotides read TGTGCCAGTAGCCCCAGTGCCCCCCTAGCTAACTATGGCTACACCTTC. This sequence joins TRBV19 and TRBJ1-2; no clear D gene. Germline CDR1 is LNHDA and CDR2 is SQIVND (reference sequence). V lost 6 bases and J 0 bases, leaving 17 bases between the germline ends. CDR3 length: 16 residues.

The chain links TRBV4-1 to TRBJ1-2; tentatively, D is TRBD1 (6 bases). Germline CDR1 reads MGHRA; CDR2 reads YSYEKL. The CDR3 is 15 residues long. V was pared by 3 bases and J by 3 bases, with 14 bases between. CDR3 DNA sequence: TGCGCCAGCAGCCAGCCACTCAGGGGCGACTATGGCTACACCTTC. Its protein product is CASSQPLRGDYGYTF.

In regard to this clone: Distinct nucleotide sequences in the sample also encode this CDR3. The chain carries TRBV20-1 and TRBJ1-2, with D tentatively TRBD1 (5 bases). CDR3 size: 11 residues. The germline V gene has CDR1 DFQATT and CDR2 SNEGSKA (reference sequence). V lost 6 bases and J lost 8, with 13 bases in between. DNA of the CDR3: TGCAGTGCCCGCCAGGGATACGGCTACACCTTC. It specifies CSARQGYGYTF.

The chain is built from TRBV27 and TRBJ1-4, with a tentative D call TRBD1 (6 bases). V was pared by 5 bases and J by 0 bases, with 22 bases between. The CDR3 length is 19 residues. Germline CDR1 reads MNHEY; CDR2 reads SMNVEV (reference sequence). The CDR3 protein is CASSPRWGLGLATNEKLFF. Written as DNA, the CDR3 is TGTGCCAGCAGTCCACGCTGGGGGCTAGGATTAGCAACTAATGAAAAACTGTTTTTT.

This chain links TRBV2 with TRBJ2-3; 9 bases are a match to TRBD2. Germline V gene lookup returns CDR1 SNHLY and CDR2 FYNNEI. The length of the CDR3 is 15 residues. V lost 4 bases, J lost 5 bases, and 7 bases stayed unmatched. The CDR3 reads CASSVNSGGGDTQYF. The DNA of the CDR3 is TGTGCCAGCAGTGTAAATAGCGGGGGTGGAGATACGCAGTATTTT.

The V gene is TRBV2, the J gene TRBJ1-2; 7 bases are shared with TRBD1. Germline loops: CDR1 SNHLY, CDR2 FYNNEI. The CDR3 runs to 13 residues. After removal of 6 bases from V and 6 bases from J, the junction contained 7 bases not matched to a gene. CDR3 in amino acids: CASRNRGPHGYTF. The CDR3 DNA is TGTGCCAGCAGGAACAGGGGACCCCATGGCTACACCTTC.

The V gene is TRBV6-1, the J gene TRBJ2-6, with D unclear. Germline lookup yields CDR1 MNHNS and CDR2 SASEGT. Trimming stripped 3 bases from V and 0 bases from J, with 3 bases between. The CDR3 length is 14 residues. CDR3 sequence (DNA): TGTGCCAGCAGTGAGAGCTCTGGGGCCAACGTCCTGACTTTC. Translation: CASSESSGANVLTF.

V is TRBV5-6 and J is TRBJ2-3; unclear D gene. The CDR3 is 13 amino acids. The V gene's germline CDR1 is SGHDT and CDR2 YYEEEE. Between the trimmed V and J ends, which lost 1 base and 5 bases, there was a span of 8 bases. The CDR3 DNA reads as TGTGCCAGCAGCTTGAAAGGAGAAGATACGCAGTATTTT. This codes for CASSLKGEDTQYF.

The chain couples TRBV10-3 to TRBJ1-3; TRBD1 agrees at 8 bases. After removal of 8 bases from V and 0 bases from J, the junction contained 6 bases not matched to a gene. The V gene's germline CDR1 is ENHRY and CDR2 SYGVKD. The CDR3 spans 15 residues. The DNA for the CDR3 is TGTGCCATCGGGACAGGACCCAGCTCTGGAAACACCATATATTTT. Its protein product is CAIGTGPSSGNTIYF.

J is TRBJ1-1 and V is TRBV6-6; no reliable D call. This CDR3 contains 15 residues. CDR1 is MNHNY and CDR2 is SVGAGI in the germline V gene (reference sequence). The V gene lost 0 bases and the J gene lost 1 base, with 9 bases spanning the gap. The CDR3 loop reads CASSYSPEPNTEAFF. As DNA, the CDR3 is TGTGCCAGCAGTTACTCACCAGAACCGAACACTGAAGCTTTCTTT.

The chain recombines TRBV12-5 with TRBJ1-1, with a possible D match to TRBD1 (5 bases). The CDR3 extends over 16 amino acids. With 3 bases removed from V and 4 bases from J, the gap between germline ends came to 18 bases. Germline V CDR1 and CDR2: LGHNT, FRNRAP. CDR3 sequence: CASGFSLPDSSTEAFF. The CDR3 DNA reads TGTGCTAGTGGTTTCTCCCTGCCCGACAGTTCCACTGAAGCTTTCTTT.

This chain uses TRBV30 with TRBJ2-3, with 7 bases lining up with TRBD2. The V segment lost 2 bases and the J segment 5 bases; nucleotides outside the gene matches: 7. The V gene's germline CDR1 is GTSNPN and CDR2 SVGIG (reference sequence). The CDR3 has 14 residues. The CDR3 region is CAWSRAGEVDTQYF. Here the CDR3 DNA reads TGTGCCTGGAGTAGGGCGGGGGAGGTAGATACGCAGTATTTT.

The chain employs TRBV27 and TRBJ1-4, with a tentative D call TRBD1 (6 bases). The CDR3 has 15 residues. The germline V and J ends were trimmed by 5 bases and 0 bases, with 10 bases remaining between them. The germline V gene encodes CDR1 MNHEY and CDR2 SMNVEV (reference sequence). CDR3 DNA sequence: TGTGCCAGCAGTCGCCGGACAGCAACTAATGAAAAACTGTTTTTT. Translation: CASSRRTATNEKLFF.

This sequence joins TRBV9 and TRBJ1-1, with 7 bases identical to TRBD1. V was clipped by 4 bases and J by 2 bases; unmatched bases: 2. Germline CDR1 and CDR2: SGDLS and YYNGEE. This CDR3 has 13 amino acids. The CDR3 is CASSKGANTEAFF. The CDR3 region has the DNA TGTGCCAGCAGCAAGGGGGCTAACACTGAAGCTTTCTTT. The full variable domain, with the rest looked up from reference TRBV9 and TRBJ1-1, is DSGVTQTPKHLITATGQRVTLRCSPRSGDLSVYWYQQSLDQGLQFLIQYYNGEERAKGNILERFSAQQFPDLHSELNLSSLELGDSALYFCASSKGANTEAFFGQGTRLTVV.

This chain connects TRBV2 to TRBJ1-4; D is unclear. V was clipped by 5 bases and J by 0 bases, with 13 bases between them. Germline V gene sequence: CDR1 SNHLY, CDR2 FYNNEI. This CDR3 has 16 residues. The CDR3 DNA sequence: TGTGCCAGCAGTAATAAGGGAGTCGCAACTAATGAAAAACTGTTTTTT. Its protein product is CASSNKGVATNEKLFF.

This clone came up once. The chain carries TRBV2 and TRBJ1-2; no reliable D call. CDR1 is SNHLY and CDR2 is FYNNEI in the germline V gene. CDR3 length equals 12 residues. Deletions cut 6 bases from V and 1 base from J, with 6 bases between. The CDR3 here is CASRSFNYGYTF. DNA of the CDR3: TGTGCCAGCAGGAGCTTTAACTATGGCTACACCTTC.

The rearrangement links TRBV18 to TRBJ2-3; 10 nucleotides align to TRBD1. The germline gives CDR1 KGHSH, CDR2 LQKENI. The V and J ends lost 0 bases and 2 bases, in that order; junction bases with no gene match: 2. This CDR3 spans 16 amino acids. This CDR3 is CASSPPGQGHTDTQYF. The CDR3 coding sequence is TGTGCCAGCTCACCACCGGGACAGGGGCACACAGATACGCAGTATTTT.

This chain connects TRBV7-6 to TRBJ1-2; possibly TRBD1 for D (5 bases). CDR3 length: 15 amino acids. V lost 4 bases to trimming and J lost 2 bases, with 14 bases between them. Germline values: CDR1 SGHVS, CDR2 FNYEAQ. DNA of the CDR3: TGTGCCAGCAGCTCAGTACCAGGGAGGAACTATGGCTACACCTTC. Translation: CASSSVPGRNYGYTF.

This chain connects TRBV2 to TRBJ2-5, with D possibly TRBD1 on 6 matching bases. From germline, CDR1 is SNHLY and CDR2 FYNNEI. The V gene lost 6 bases and the J gene lost 2 bases, with 10 bases spanning the gap. CDR3 length: 13 residues. CDR3 nucleotides: TGTGCCAGCAGAGCGGACAGTCAAGAGACCCAGTACTTC. Amino acids: CASRADSQETQYF.

This chain links TRBV6-1 with TRBJ1-6; 10 bases fit TRBD1. This CDR3 is 15 amino acids long. Germline CDR1 is MNHNS and CDR2 is SASEGT. Germline trimming cut 0 bases from V and 7 bases from J; bases unmatched to any gene: 0. The CDR3 region has the DNA TGTGCCAGCAGTGAAGCGACAGGGGGCAATTCACCCCTCCACTTT. Translation: CASSEATGGNSPLHF.